The TCR beta chain described here comes from a study of cytomegalovirus exposure and HLA in healthy donors. Turning to this clone: No antigen is known for it.

Study observations and caveats: Highest at DRB1 and lowest at HLA-C, TCR association rates differed among HLA loci in a later analysis. The Asian-associated ancestry cluster reportedly had fewer N-insertions than the approximately 650-donor mean in a later analysis. In a later analysis, TCR beta V- and J-gene trimming was associated with a missense DCLRE1C variant.

V lost 3 bases to trimming and J lost 1 base; unmatched junction nucleotides: 8. The CDR3 length is 17 residues. Germline V gene sequence: CDR1 SGHRS, CDR2 YFSETQ. PCR primers comprised 60 Vbeta and 13 Jbeta primers. Measured with immunoSEQ multiplex PCR; TCRdb has only the in-frame clones, and not every one. In all, the sample yields tens of thousands of clones. The sequencing input was PBMCs. This sequence originates from a young man in good health and CMV-seronegative. The chain recombines TRBV5-1 with TRBJ2-5; 11 bases are shared with TRBD2. For the CDR3, the DNA is TGCGCCAGCAGCTCAGGGGCTAGCGGGGGGATCCAAGAGACCCAGTACTTC. This gives the protein CASSSGASGGIQETQYF.